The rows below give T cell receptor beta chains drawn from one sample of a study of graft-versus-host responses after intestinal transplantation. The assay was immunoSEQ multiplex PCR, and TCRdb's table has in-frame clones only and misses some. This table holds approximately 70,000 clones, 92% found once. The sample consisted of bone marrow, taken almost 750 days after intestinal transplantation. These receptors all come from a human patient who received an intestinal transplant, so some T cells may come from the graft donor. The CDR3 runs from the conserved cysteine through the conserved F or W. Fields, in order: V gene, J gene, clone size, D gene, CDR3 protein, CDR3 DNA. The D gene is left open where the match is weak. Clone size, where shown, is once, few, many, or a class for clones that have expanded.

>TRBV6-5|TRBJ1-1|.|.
CASSHFTLNTEAFF
TGTGCCAGCAGTCACTTCACCTTGAACACTGAAGCTTTCTTT
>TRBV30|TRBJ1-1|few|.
CANQGYTEAFF
TGTGCCAACCAGGGTTACACTGAAGCTTTCTTT
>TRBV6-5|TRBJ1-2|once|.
CASSYNLGLNYGYTF
TGTGCCAGCAGTTACAATCTCGGGTTGAACTATGGCTACACCTTC
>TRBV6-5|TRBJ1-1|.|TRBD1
CASSAVGTENTEAFF
TGTGCCAGCAGTGCCGTGGGGACAGAGAACACTGAAGCTTTCTTT
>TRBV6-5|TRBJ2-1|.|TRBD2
CASSYGAGGPGEQFF
TGTGCCAGCAGTTACGGAGCGGGGGGGCCGGGTGAGCAGTTCTTC
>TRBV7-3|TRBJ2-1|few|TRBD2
CASSLGSGTGANEQFF
TGTGCCAGCAGCTTAGGTAGCGGGACTGGCGCCAATGAGCAGTTCTTC
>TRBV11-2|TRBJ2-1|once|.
CASSSRPYNEQFF
TGTGCCAGCAGCTCACGACCTTACAATGAGCAGTTCTTC
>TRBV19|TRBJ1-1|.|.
CASRAPAGVRTEAFF
TGTGCCAGCCGAGCCCCTGCCGGGGTACGCACTGAAGCTTTCTTT
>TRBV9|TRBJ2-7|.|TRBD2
CASSLSGGALGEQYF
TGTGCCAGCAGCCTGAGCGGGGGGGCGCTAGGGGAGCAGTACTTC
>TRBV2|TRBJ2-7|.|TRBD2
CASSSAGGMYEQYF
TGTGCCAGCAGCTCGGCGGGAGGGATGTACGAGCAGTACTTC
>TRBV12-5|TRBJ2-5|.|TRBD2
CASGPGLAGIQEETQYF
TGTGCTAGTGGTCCCGGACTAGCGGGGATTCAGGAAGAGACCCAGTACTTC
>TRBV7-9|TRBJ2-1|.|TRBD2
CASSFSGSDEQFF
TGTGCCAGCAGCTTTAGCGGGAGCGATGAGCAGTTCTTC
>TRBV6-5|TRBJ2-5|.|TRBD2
CASKLGLDEETQYF
TGTGCCAGCAAGTTGGGACTAGACGAAGAGACCCAGTACTTC
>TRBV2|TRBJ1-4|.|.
CASSAPRKLFF
TGTGCCAGCAGTGCCCCTCGAAAACTGTTTTTT
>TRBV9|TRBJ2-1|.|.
CASSVGGQRNNEQFF
TGTGCCAGCAGCGTAGGGGGGCAGCGAAACAATGAGCAGTTCTTC